Presented here are 8 T cell receptor beta chains from one specimen sequenced in a study of shared clonotypes between healthy human individuals. Generated by immunoSEQ multiplex PCR, the TCRdb table keeps only in-frame clones and is missing some. The sample holds some 740,000 clones; nearly 95% are singletons and the top ten take around 24%. Terminally differentiated effector memory CD45RA+ cells were left out of the naive CD8 fraction, which was CD45RO-negative and positively selected for CCR7. Sequenced input: naive CD8+ T cells sorted from blood. These receptors came from a man aged 25-45 years in good health.

The chain recombines TRBV14 with TRBJ2-1; 8 nucleotides line up with TRBD2. Germline assignment: CDR1 SGHDN and CDR2 FVKESK. The CDR3 length is 19 residues. V was clipped by 3 bases and J by 0 bases; unmatched bases: 13. The CDR3 here is CASSQGGVRGRSSYNEQFF. DNA for the CDR3: TGTGCCAGCAGCCAGGGAGGGGTGCGCGGGAGGAGCTCCTACAATGAGCAGTTCTTC.

The chain employs TRBV19 and TRBJ1-5, with D tentatively TRBD1 (6 bases). The CDR3 contains 14 residues. Trimming cost V 6 bases and J 7 bases, with 16 bases left between them. CDR1 LNHDA and CDR2 SQIVND come from the germline V gene (reference sequence). The CDR3 DNA follows: TGTGCCAGTAGGGTGGGACATTTCCCCCAGCCCCAGCATTTT. Its translation is CASRVGHFPQPQHF.

The chain joins TRBV11-3 to TRBJ2-1, with D tentatively TRBD2 (6 bases). The CDR3 loop spans 16 amino acids. Per the germline V gene, CDR1 is SGHNT and CDR2 is YENEEA. Trimming took 0 bases from V and 5 from J, leaving 14 bases between them. CDR3 DNA: TGTGCCAGCAGCTTAGACGCCCGGCGGGGAAACAATGAGCAGTTCTTC. It codes for CASSLDARRGNNEQFF.

The V gene is TRBV27, the J gene TRBJ2-4, with D unclear. The V gene's germline CDR1 is MNHEY and CDR2 SMNVEV (reference sequence). There are 13 residues in the CDR3. Trimming left V 5 bases short and J 12 bases short, with 17 bases between. The CDR3: CASSPLTVLHQYF. CDR3 sequence (DNA): TGTGCCAGCAGTCCTCTAACCGTTCTTCATCAGTACTTC.

The chain carries TRBV5-8 and TRBJ2-3, with 12 bases matching TRBD2. The CDR3 contains 16 residues. The V and J ends lost 3 bases and 2 bases, in that order; junction bases with no gene match: 4. Germline CDR1 SGHTS, CDR2 YDEGEE. CDR3 nucleotide sequence: TGTGCCAGCAGCTCTGGACTAGCGGGGAACACAGATACGCAGTATTTT. Translating gives CASSSGLAGNTDTQYF.

The chain has TRBV7-9 and TRBJ2-7; D may be TRBD2 (5 bases). This CDR3 contains 15 residues. Germline V gene lookup returns CDR1 SEHNR and CDR2 FQNEAQ (reference sequence). Trimming removed 1 base at V and 2 bases at J, with 12 bases between. This CDR3 reads CASSLEPSGPYEQYF. In nucleotides, the CDR3 is TGTGCCAGCAGCTTAGAACCCAGCGGTCCCTACGAGCAGTACTTC.

V and J are TRBV29-1 and TRBJ2-5; TRBD2 agrees at 11 bases. This CDR3 is built from 15 residues. CDR1 and CDR2 from the germline V gene are SQVTM and ANQGSEA. V gave up 2 bases and J gave up 2 bases; unmatched junction bases: 4. The CDR3 DNA sequence: TGCAGCGTTGAATCTAGCGGGGGGAGTCAAGAGACCCAGTACTTC. This codes for CSVESSGGSQETQYF.

The rearrangement links TRBV27 to TRBJ2-2, with D unclear. The germline V gene encodes CDR1 MNHEY and CDR2 SMNVEV (reference sequence). The V end lost 6 bases, the J end lost 6 bases, and 14 bases lay between the germline ends. The CDR3 extends over 14 amino acids. CDR3 residues: CASSPNTRPGELFF. DNA for the CDR3: TGTGCCAGCAGCCCGAACACAAGGCCCGGGGAGCTGTTTTTT.